The present T cell receptor (beta chain) was sequenced within a study of beta chain features in type 1 diabetes. Overall study context: Researchers looked at fewer than 120,000,000 sorted cells across all samples.

The authors reverse transcribed all of the isolated RNA, so sequencing captured expressed TCRB transcripts. Libraries were prepared by immunoSEQ multiplex PCR; TCRdb keeps only in-frame clonotypes and omits some of them. The repertoire holds roughly 300,000 clones, with roughly 13% as singletons. CDR3 length: 14 amino acids. Germline V lookup: CDR1 MNHEY, CDR2 SMNVEV (reference sequence). Trimming took 4 bases from V and 3 from J; bases not matched to a gene: 4. Study-level findings and limits: In all four CD4+ subsets, TCRB CDR3 length was significantly, moderately reduced in type 1 diabetes. The cDNA sequencing approach could over-represent high-TCR-expressing cells.

Sorted CD4+ subsets: naive, central memory, regulatory, stem cell-like memory (CD45RO/CCR7/CD25/CD127/CD95/CD27 panel). A word on this clone: What it binds is unknown.

Sequenced: naive CD4+ T cells from blood. This TCR was recovered from a man aged 30 to 45 with type 1 diabetes. The genes are TRBV27 and TRBJ2-3; 7 nucleotides align to TRBD2. CDR3 coding DNA: TGTGCCAGCAGTTCTCAGCGGGGAACAGATACGCAGTATTTT. This sequence encodes CASSSQRGTDTQYF.